This is a list of T cell receptor beta chains from one sample in a study of cytomegalovirus exposure and HLA in healthy donors. Using immunoSEQ multiplex PCR, the repertoire was profiled, and TCRdb retains in-frame clones only, with some absent. This table has some 56,000 clones, 75% to 90% appearing once. Sequencing was carried out using PBMCs. These receptors all come from a woman aged 40 to 50 in good health and CMV-seronegative. Both conserved end residues are part of each CDR3. The D gene is left open where the match is weak. Where a row states a size, it is once, few, many or the class of an expanded clone; other rows omit it.

clone_size	d_call	v_call	j_call	cdr3_nt	cdr3_aa
-	-	TRBV9	TRBJ2-1	TGTGCCAGCAGCGTAGGGCCAGCAGACTTCAATGAGCAGTTCTTC	CASSVGPADFNEQFF
few	-	TRBV7-3	TRBJ2-5	TGTGCCAGCAGCTTAACCGTCCTTGAGACCCAGTACTTC	CASSLTVLETQYF
-	TRBD1	TRBV5-6	TRBJ1-2	TGTGCCAGCAGCCTGGGACAGGGAGCCTATGGCTACACCTTC	CASSLGQGAYGYTF
few	-	TRBV5-6	TRBJ1-1	TGTGCCAGCACCGATAGAGGTTCTTTATCTGAAGCTTTCTTT	CASTDRGSLSEAFF
-	TRBD2	TRBV9	TRBJ2-2	TGTGCCAGCAGGGGGATTGGACTAGCGGGAGTCGGCGACACCGGGGAGCTGTTTTTT	CASRGIGLAGVGDTGELFF
-	TRBD1	TRBV6-1	TRBJ2-1	TGTGCCAGCAGTGATGACAGGGATGCAAGCTCCTACAATGAGCAGTTCTTC	CASSDDRDASSYNEQFF
-	TRBD1	TRBV28	TRBJ1-2	TGTGCCAGCAGCCCGACGGTAGACAGGGGTATATTGGGCTACACCTTC	CASSPTVDRGILGYTF
once	-	TRBV28	TRBJ1-2	TGTGCCAGCAGTTTACCCTTCGGGGGGAAGGAAGGCTACACCTTC	CASSLPFGGKEGYTF
-	-	TRBV27	TRBJ1-5	TGTGCCAGCAGTTTTAGCCAGGGCCGGCAGCCCCAGCATTTT	CASSFSQGRQPQHF
-	-	TRBV4-3	TRBJ1-1	TGCGCCAGCAGCCAAGATTTCCAAGGGGCCGGTGAAGCTTTCTTT	CASSQDFQGAGEAFF
-	TRBD1	TRBV5-1	TRBJ2-3	TGCGCCAGCAGCTTTGGGACAGGGGGTACAGATACGCAGTATTTT	CASSFGTGGTDTQYF
-	TRBD1	TRBV6-1	TRBJ1-5	TGTGCCAGCAGCCGCGACAGGGGAGGCAATCAGCCCCAGCATTTT	CASSRDRGGNQPQHF
-	TRBD1	TRBV5-1	TRBJ2-3	TGCGCCAGCAGCATTGGGACAGGGATAACGTCAGGCACGCAGTATTTT	CASSIGTGITSGTQYF
-	TRBD2	TRBV5-4	TRBJ2-5	TGTGCCAGCAGCGGACCTAGCGGCCAAGAGACCCAGTACTTC	CASSGPSGQETQYF
-	TRBD1	TRBV7-9	TRBJ2-2	TGTGCCAGCAGCCCGCGGACAGGGATGGCCGGGGAGCTGTTTTTT	CASSPRTGMAGELFF
-	-	TRBV7-2	TRBJ2-5	TGTGCCAGCAGCAACCGACTGACCCAAGAGACCCAGTACTTC	CASSNRLTQETQYF
-	TRBD2	TRBV7-8	TRBJ2-7	TGTGCCAGCAGCCCCGGACTAGCGGGAACCGAGCAGTACTTC	CASSPGLAGTEQYF
-	TRBD1	TRBV10-3	TRBJ1-1	TGTGCCATCAGTGGACAGGGTCGGGTGAGCGCTGAAGCTTTCTTT	CAISGQGRVSAEAFF
-	-	TRBV6-5	TRBJ2-1	TGTGCCAGCAGTTACGGGGGGGCAACCTACAATGAGCAGTTCTTC	CASSYGGATYNEQFF
-	TRBD2	TRBV28	TRBJ2-5	TGTGCCAGCAGTTTGGCCGGAAGCGGGACGGAAGAGACCCAGTACTTC	CASSLAGSGTEETQYF
-	-	TRBV19	TRBJ1-3	TGTGCCAGTAGTAAAACGACAAGCCTCTCTGGAAACACCATATATTTT	CASSKTTSLSGNTIYF
-	TRBD1	TRBV5-1	TRBJ1-1	TGCGCCAACAGCTCAGGGACAGCCCCGATGAACACTGAAGCTTTCTTT	CANSSGTAPMNTEAFF
-	TRBD1	TRBV9	TRBJ2-6	TGTGCCAGCAGCCTCAGGGGGCCCGACTCTGGGGCCAACGTCCTGACTTTC	CASSLRGPDSGANVLTF
-	-	TRBV18	TRBJ2-7	TGTGCCAGCTCACCTGGGACTGCACGTACACTCTACGAGCAGTACTTC	CASSPGTARTLYEQYF
-	TRBD1	TRBV7-2	TRBJ1-2	TGTGCCAGCAGCATCGGGACAGGGGTAGGCTACACCTTC	CASSIGTGVGYTF
-	TRBD1	TRBV19	TRBJ2-1	TGTGCCAGTAGGACAGGGGGGCGACTGACGGGTGAGCAGTTCTTC	CASRTGGRLTGEQFF
once	TRBD2	TRBV28	TRBJ2-5	TGTGCCAGCTTTCGGGTAGCGGGAGCTGGAGAGACCCAGTACTTC	CASFRVAGAGETQYF
few	-	TRBV6-5	TRBJ2-1	TGTGCCAGCAGTTACGGAGCGGGCTACAATGAGCAGTTCTTC	CASSYGAGYNEQFF
-	TRBD2	TRBV28	TRBJ2-7	TGTGCCAGCAGTACCTCGGGGGGGAGCGCCTACGAGCAGTACTTC	CASSTSGGSAYEQYF
-	-	TRBV29-1	TRBJ1-4	TGCAGCGCCCAACTCCTCTCTGAAAAACTGTTTTTT	CSAQLLSEKLFF
-	-	TRBV7-2	TRBJ2-3	TGTGCCAGCAGCTTTGAGGTTGGAGGAACGCAGTATTTT	CASSFEVGGTQYF
-	-	TRBV7-8	TRBJ2-7	TGTGCCAGCAGCTTAGTGAGTCGGAAGGCGGCCTACGAGCAGTACTTC	CASSLVSRKAAYEQYF
-	TRBD1	TRBV27	TRBJ1-2	TGTGCCAGCAGTCCAAGGACAGGGGGAGTTTTATATGGCTACACCTTC	CASSPRTGGVLYGYTF
-	TRBD2	TRBV4-2	TRBJ2-2	TGTGCCAGCAGCCAAGATAGCGGGGTTAGGAGCGGGGAGCTGTTTTTT	CASSQDSGVRSGELFF
-	TRBD1	TRBV18	TRBJ1-2	TGTGCCAGCTCAAGCAGCCAGGGGGCGCTGGGCTACACCTTC	CASSSSQGALGYTF
once	-	TRBV27	TRBJ2-7	TGTGCCAGCAGTTTGGAGCGGGTCCCCTACGAGCAGTACTTC	CASSLERVPYEQYF
-	-	TRBV15	TRBJ2-1	TGTGCCACCAGCAGAGAGATAGCCGTTTACAATGAGCAGTTCTTC	CATSREIAVYNEQFF
few	TRBD2	TRBV5-1	TRBJ2-4	TGCGCCAGCAGCTTGGCCGGGGGGGTAAGGAACATTCAGTACTTC	CASSLAGGVRNIQYF
-	-	TRBV6-5	TRBJ2-7	TGTGCCAGCAGTTTCCGTAAGGGGTACTACGAGCAGTACTTC	CASSFRKGYYEQYF
-	TRBD1	TRBV30	TRBJ2-7	TGTGCCTGGAGATCAGGACAGGACTACGAGCAGTACTTC	CAWRSGQDYEQYF
-	-	TRBV9	TRBJ2-3	TGTGCCAGCACCCGGGGGACGGCAGATACGCAGTATTTT	CASTRGTADTQYF
-	-	TRBV11-2	TRBJ1-1	TGTGCCAGCAGCCGGAGGGACACTGAAGCTTTCTTT	CASSRRDTEAFF
-	TRBD2	TRBV10-3	TRBJ2-7	TGTGCCATCAGTGAGTCGGCGGGGGGCGAGCAGTACTTC	CAISESAGGEQYF
-	TRBD1	TRBV18	TRBJ1-1	TGTGCCAGCTCACCAGGGAACAGGGGTTACACTGAAGCTTTCTTT	CASSPGNRGYTEAFF
-	-	TRBV7-6	TRBJ2-1	TGTGCCAGCAGCTACCAGGAGAGGGACAATGAGCAGTTCTTC	CASSYQERDNEQFF
-	-	TRBV19	TRBJ2-5	TGTGCCAGTAGTATAGATTTCAGGACCCAGTACTTC	CASSIDFRTQYF
-	-	TRBV6-5	TRBJ1-1	TGTGCCAGCAAAACAGCGAACACTGAAGCTTTCTTT	CASKTANTEAFF
few	TRBD2	TRBV5-1	TRBJ2-1	TGCGCCAGCAGCTTAATGAGCGGGAGCGCCTACAATGAGCAGTTCTTC	CASSLMSGSAYNEQFF
-	TRBD2	TRBV27	TRBJ2-1	TGTGCCAGCAGTTTATTGCTAGCGGGAGTTAATAATGAGCAGTTCTTC	CASSLLLAGVNNEQFF
-	TRBD1	TRBV2	TRBJ2-3	TGTGCCAGCTACCCGGACAGGCCCGGAGATACGCAGTATTTT	CASYPDRPGDTQYF
-	TRBD1	TRBV5-1	TRBJ2-3	TGCGCCAGCAGCTTATTTTACCGGGACAGCCTAGACACAGATACGCAGTATTTT	CASSLFYRDSLDTDTQYF
once	-	TRBV28	TRBJ2-7	TGTGCCAGCAGTTTCTTATCCTACGAGCAGTACTTC	CASSFLSYEQYF
-	TRBD1	TRBV28	TRBJ1-4	TGTGCCAGCAGTTTGCGGCCAGGGGGTGAAAAACTGTTTTTT	CASSLRPGGEKLFF
-	-	TRBV5-4	TRBJ2-2	TGTGCCAGCAGCTTGACAGAAACCGGGGAGCTGTTTTTT	CASSLTETGELFF
-	TRBD1	TRBV10-3	TRBJ2-5	TGTGCCATCAACTCACAGGGGGCAGAAGAGACCCAGTACTTC	CAINSQGAEETQYF
-	TRBD1	TRBV30	TRBJ1-2	TGTGCCTGGCAGGATACCGGGACAGTCTATGGCTACACCTTC	CAWQDTGTVYGYTF
-	-	TRBV2	TRBJ1-1	TGTGCCAGCAGTGAAGGATCGGGAACTGAAGCTTTCTTT	CASSEGSGTEAFF
-	-	TRBV5-5	TRBJ2-7	TGTGCCAGCAGCGTACAGGGGGGAGGGAGGGGGGACGAGCAGTACTTC	CASSVQGGGRGDEQYF
-	TRBD1	TRBV9	TRBJ1-1	TGTGCCAGCAGCCCGATGACAGGGGTGAACACTGAAGCTTTCTTT	CASSPMTGVNTEAFF
once	TRBD2	TRBV7-9	TRBJ2-1	TGTGCCAGCAGCTCGGGGCTAGCGGGAGACTACAATGAGCAGTTCTTC	CASSSGLAGDYNEQFF